The 7 T cell receptor beta chains listed next were all sequenced from one sample in a study of T cell responses to AZD1222 COVID-19 vaccine. Profiled with immunoSEQ multiplex PCR; TCRdb holds only in-frame clones, not every one. This table holds approximately 120,000 clones, around 92% found once. This specimen consisted of peripheral blood, obtained on day 0 of AZD1222 vaccination. The source is an adult in good health.

The genes are TRBV6-5 and TRBJ1-2; a weak D match, TRBD1 (5 bases). CDR3 length equals 15 residues. The V end lost 7 bases, the J end lost 5 bases, and 20 bases lay between the germline ends. Germline V lookup: CDR1 MNHEY, CDR2 SVGAGI. The CDR3 loop reads CASMITGPTGYGYTF. In DNA form, the CDR3 reads TGTGCCAGCATGATAACAGGCCCCACGGGGTATGGCTACACCTTC.

The rearrangement links TRBV12-5 to TRBJ1-1, with D possibly matching TRBD1 (5 bases). The germline CDR1 and CDR2 sequences are LGHNT and FRNRAP. V was clipped by 3 bases and J by 11 bases, with 13 bases between them. The CDR3 sequence is 12 residues long. The CDR3 protein is CASGFPSGGAFF. CDR3 in DNA: TGTGCTAGTGGTTTTCCCTCCGGGGGGGCTTTCTTT.

J is TRBJ2-3 and V is TRBV14; maybe TRBD2 (5 bases). The CDR3 is 15 amino acids. Deletions cut 1 base from V and 0 bases from J, with 8 bases between. The germline gives CDR1 SGHDN, CDR2 FVKESK. CDR3 sequence reads: CASSQGTRSTDTQYF. The CDR3 bases are TGTGCCAGCAGCCAAGGAACTAGGAGCACAGATACGCAGTATTTT. Full variable domain (outside the CDR3, taken from reference TRBV14 and TRBJ2-3): EAGVTQFPSHSVIEKGQTVTLRCDPISGHDNLYWYRRVMGKEIKFLLHFVKESKQDESGMPNNRFLAERTGGTYSTLKVQPAELEDSGVYFCASSQGTRSTDTQYFGPGTRLTVL.

V usage is TRBV3-1 (or the pseudogene TRBV3-2) and J usage is TRBJ2-1; D ambiguous. Looked up from germline, CDR1 is LGHDT and CDR2 is YNNKEL (reference sequence). V shed 1 base and J shed 7 bases, with 5 bases lying between them. This CDR3 comprises 12 residues. In DNA, the CDR3 is TGTGCCAGCAGCCAAGGCGGAAATGAGCAGTTCTTC. Encoded protein: CASSQGGNEQFF.

The V gene is TRBV5-1, the J gene TRBJ2-7; 7 bases map to TRBD2. The CDR3 is 16 amino acids. CDR1 is SGHRS and CDR2 is YFSETQ in the germline V gene. V shed 4 bases, J shed 1 base, and the junction held 11 bases outside the gene matches. This chain's CDR3 is CASSRESSGVSYEQYF. DNA for the CDR3: TGCGCCAGCAGCCGGGAGTCTAGCGGCGTATCCTACGAGCAGTACTTC.

This chain links TRBV29-1 with TRBJ2-1; 8 positions agree with TRBD2. The ends lost 5 bases at V and 4 bases at J; junction bases unmatched: 7. Per the germline V gene, CDR1 is SQVTM and CDR2 is ANQGSEA. This CDR3 comprises 14 residues. CDR3 in amino acids: CSVQVLAGYNEQFF. In DNA form, the CDR3 reads TGCAGCGTTCAGGTTCTAGCGGGTTACAATGAGCAGTTCTTC.

This clone has more than one count but fewer than ten. V and J are TRBV2 and TRBJ2-5; D is ambiguous. Trimming shortened V by 1 base and J by 5 bases, and 11 bases separated the two germline ends. CDR3 length: 14 residues. CDR1 is SNHLY, CDR2 FYNNEI, per germline. The chain's CDR3 is CASSEGEAWETQYF. CDR3 DNA: TGTGCCAGCAGTGAAGGGGAAGCCTGGGAGACCCAGTACTTC.